This T cell receptor beta chain came from a study of cytomegalovirus exposure and HLA in healthy donors (dated by TCRdb to the late 2010s). At the level of the whole study: In an earlier analysis of several hundred of the donors, 250 to 350 Gb of sequence data and 117 million unique TCR beta sequences from about 180 million T cells were reported. An early release covering around 630 HLA-typed donors comprised roughly 300 gigabases of sequencing data and around 80 million unique TCR sequences. Of the 350 to 450 genotyped donors, 81% fell in the genetic ancestry cluster associated with self-reported Caucasian donors. The aim of the study was to test whether cataloging public T cell receptors could identify signatures of past pathogen exposure. The study profiled the T cell repertoires of 666 subjects by immunosequencing and related them to cytomegalovirus serostatus. A separate validation cohort of roughly 120 different subjects was used in addition to the 666-subject first cohort. To predict cytomegalovirus infection status, the study combined high-throughput TCR immunosequencing, statistical association of individual TCRs with disease status, and machine learning. In a later analysis, previously published TCR beta repertoires from fewer than 750 donors were re-analyzed and high-resolution HLA genotyping was added so that TCR occurrence patterns could be studied. The later analysis used no new phenotypic data to find candidate immune exposures, relying instead on TCR beta sequences and their occurrence across donors. An earlier analysis of 587 of the donors applied high-throughput TCR beta sequencing to assess whether each TCR beta V gene segment acted as functional or pseudogenic. Donor age, sex, ethnicity and CMV serostatus were compiled alongside the repertoire data. In a later genetic analysis, genome-wide SNP genotypes for 398 of the 666 donors were used, and that subset was treated as a discovery cohort. Every repertoire in the discovery cohort had been generated on one and the same sequencing platform. Both class I and class II loci were covered by HLA typing, at four-digit resolution. The number of donors typed differed by locus, with about 629-640 for A, B, C, DRB1 and DQB1, about 500 for DQA1, about 610 for DPA1, and some 470 for DPB1. Roughly 5 DR-DQ haplotypes were handled as single units for association and clustering because linkage in the cohort was strong. On average, over 200,000 unique TCR beta nucleotide sequences were sequenced per donor among 398 genotyped donors of the cohort, with roughly 18% of those sequences being non-productive. What the research found in general, with its limitations: V-gene and J-gene trimming of TCR beta chains was associated with a missense DCLRE1C variant in a later genetic analysis, and the association was replicated in an independent cohort. In vitro tests confirmed that a few of the cytomegalovirus-associated TCR beta chains recognize cytomegalovirus antigens. In both the original and validation cohorts, the classifier was reported to diagnose cytomegalovirus status with high specificity and sensitivity. Some IMGT-functional V segments, including TRBV6-2 and TRBV6-3, could not be told apart with the 87-base-pair reads, so those segments were excluded. An earlier analysis of around 600 of the donors showed that most TCR beta V segments appeared in productive rearrangements either about 90% or about 30% of the time, which broadly matched IMGT annotations. A further reported finding was that TCR beta sequences accurately predicted the HLA-A and HLA-B alleles for most subjects in the first cohort. The sequencing pipeline was judged likely to have produced a cluster of highly shared sequence variants as a technical artifact. In a later analysis, HLA-associated TCR beta chains showed more clonal expansion and lower generation probabilities than non-associated chains that were equally common. In a later analysis, most CMV-associated TCR beta chains were found to appear HLA-restricted, with HLA associations seemingly driven largely by CMV exposure. The only immune exposure information available for the cohort was CMV serostatus. Strong co-occurrence of HLA alleles, especially DR and DQ, made assigning TCR associations to individual alleles difficult. Linkage disequilibrium might explain the correlated functional status among segregating V segments, but an unknown experimental factor could not be ruled out. In the study, approximately 160 TCR beta chains were listed as associated with cytomegalovirus. In a later analysis, TCR association rates were found to vary across HLA loci, with the most associated TCRs seen for DRB1 alleles and the fewest for HLA-C alleles. A later genetic analysis reported fewer N-insertions in productive TCRs among donors in an Asian-associated ancestry cluster than the roughly 620-donor mean. Roughly uniform sequencing depth across donors was assumed in presence/absence analyses, although this assumption may not hold. While some public TCRs were present in many individuals, most TCR sequences turned up only very rarely across donors. Only TCR beta chains were sequenced in this cohort, and the absence of alpha or paired-chain data limited detectable features. Because HLA typing was unavailable for some donors at each locus, only the typed subset was used in association tests. At a false discovery rate of 0.05, a later analysis linked 16,951 TCR beta sequences to specific HLA alleles. It was suggested by the authors that the approach could potentially be generalized to other disease states and immunological phenotypes. Seventeen rarely observed V segments, including chromosome 9 orphons, were excluded from the earlier analysis of about 500 of the donors because counts were too low. In a later analysis, several top co-occurrence clusters were reported to appear linked to parvovirus B19, influenza, CMV and Epstein-Barr virus.

The cohort was made up of about 670 healthy bone marrow donors. At the time of sampling, every cohort member was nominally healthy, though immune exposures that went unrecorded were likely present. The donor tested CMV seronegative, placing the donor among the roughly 350 seronegative members of the cohort. Each donor provided a peripheral blood sample, and peripheral blood mononuclear cells were used for TCR beta sequencing. Genomic DNA was extracted from the blood cell samples with the Qiagen DNeasy Blood Extraction Kit. Comments on this clone: The clone's antigen remains unknown. Base qualities are not recorded, but no much larger clone differs from it by a single base. Other nucleotide sequences from this sample produce the same CDR3.

The CDR3 covers 14 residues, taking in both the cysteine and the phenylalanine. Kept here is only the CDR3 DNA, which spans 42 bases and is read in frame from base 1. Reading the germline V gene gives CDR1 SNHLY and CDR2 FYNNEI. From V the trimming removes 6 bases and from J it removes 4 bases, while the gene matches leave 5 bases of the junction unaccounted for. The library was produced with the immunoSEQ multiplex PCR assay. The multiplex PCR relied on a mix of 60 forward primers for TCR Vbeta segments and 13 reverse primers for TCR Jbeta segments. The CDR3 region of rearranged TCR beta genes was amplified from genomic DNA by a multiplex PCR assay. The amplified TCR beta libraries were sequenced on the Illumina HiSeq System as 87-base-pair reads. As for how the authors treated the data: In a later analysis, around 80 million unique TCR beta chains were counted across the approximately 640 repertoires, and around 10 million of these chains were shared by at least two donors. A nearest-neighbor algorithm error-corrected the raw reads and collapsed the reads into unique sequences, merging closely related sequences to remove PCR and sequencing errors. V, D and J gene segments were assigned by aligning CDR3 sequences to IMGT reference sequences. For a sequence to be retained, a match of at least six nucleotides was required to both a V gene segment and a J gene segment. A rearrangement counted as productive if the CDR3 had no stop codons and remained in frame with V and J, and every other rearrangement counted as non-productive. CDR3 was defined by IMGT convention, running from the second conserved V-encoded cysteine to the conserved J-encoded phenylalanine. Sequences without an unambiguous match to a single V gene segment were excluded from the earlier analysis of approximately 560 of the donors. An earlier analysis of 587 of the donors called V segments functional above 56.7% productive rearrangements and segregating when the between-donor standard deviation exceeded 5%. A statistical classification framework was built to diagnose cytomegalovirus status from the catalog of TCR beta chain sequences. In a later analysis, V and J genes were assigned by comparing TCR nucleotide sequences against IMGT/GENE-DB human TR gene sequences. Using the TCRdist pipeline, a later analysis assigned CDR3 sequences along with most-parsimonious VDJ recombination scenarios. In a later analysis, each TCR beta chain was defined by its CDR3 amino acid sequence together with its V-gene family, and reads without a unique V-gene family were excluded. To address suspected cross-contamination and a sequencing artifact, a later analysis removed a few hundred highly shared, low-generation-probability nucleotide sequences. For each public chain, a later analysis derived a clonal expansion index from normalized ranks of inferred template counts within each repertoire. Generation probabilities in a later analysis came from a VDJ recombination model fitted to out-of-frame rearrangements, and those results were checked against IGoR. Hypergeometric tests were used in a later analysis to score TCR-TCR, TCR-HLA and TCR-CMV co-occurrence, with a repertoire-size bias correction applied to the TCR pairs. A later analysis estimated false discovery rates by permuting HLA or CMV assignments 20 times. In a later analysis, co-occurring TCRs were grouped with DBSCAN, and TCRdist sequence similarity was added when clustering was performed within HLA-allele-positive subsets. Co-occurrence clustering excluded repertoires with fewer than 30,000 or more than 120,000 public chains, plus five with anomalous nucleotide sharing. TCRdb obtained this table from immuneACCESS and retained in-frame rearrangements with V and J assigned. These tables miss some clones; where compared with another copy, unresolved V genes account for less than half of the shortfall, and the remainder is unexplained. D and trimming were read from the DNA, whereas the V and J calls and clone size are those reported in that table. The sample has 150,000 to 200,000 clones on record, roughly 80% of them singletons. The ten largest clones take up roughly 1.5% of the sample.

The rearrangement combines TRBV2 with TRBJ1-5; TRBD1 fits 8 bases in the junction. The origin of this receptor is a woman between 18 and 29 years old in good health and CMV-seronegative. The sequencing sample was made of PBMCs. Here the CDR3 is given as CASRTGQGNQPQHF. The bases read TGTGCCAGCAGAACCGGACAGGGTAATCAGCCCCAGCATTTT. With the rest looked up from the reference TRBV2 and TRBJ1-5 genes rather than sequenced, the full variable domain is EPEVTQTPSHQVTQMGQEVILRCVPISNHLYFYWYRQILGQKVEFLVSFYNNEISEKSEIFDDQFSVERPDGSNFTLKIRSTKLEDSAMYFCASRTGQGNQPQHFGDGTRLSIL.